The rows below give T cell receptor beta chains drawn from one sample of a study of human T cells and chemical hapten exposure. MiXCR, applied by TCRdb to the RACE reads, yields one record per CDR3 protein. The data show 75,000 to 100,000 distinct CDR3 sequences, over 8% seen once. The source material was whole blood. These receptors originate from a female donor in good health. Some clones in this sample may be carry-over from other donors' samples. Each CDR3 is given with its conserved first and last residue. A D gene is named only where the DNA matches it firmly. Clone size is shown for a subset of rows, as once, few, many or a class of expanded clone.

few,TRBJ2-7,TRBV7-2,-,CASSTHYEQYF,TGTGCCAGCAGCACCCACTACGAGCAGTACTTC
few,TRBJ2-5,TRBV7-2,-,CASSSYQGQETQYF,TGTGCCAGCAGCTCCTACCAGGGACAAGAGACCCAGTACTTC
-,TRBJ1-1,TRBV28,-,CASTPFKLNTEAFF,TGTGCCAGCACCCCGTTCAAATTAAACACTGAAGCTTTCTTT
many,TRBJ2-3,TRBV10-3,-,CAISKEGRTADTQYF,TGTGCCATCAGTAAGGAGGGCCGGACCGCAGATACGCAGTATTTT
many,TRBJ2-7,TRBV29-1,-,CSVEGSGADEQYF,TGCAGCGTTGAAGGGTCCGGGGCGGACGAGCAGTACTTC
-,TRBJ1-1,TRBV30,TRBD1,CAWSYPDRATEAFF,TGTGCCTGGAGTTACCCGGACAGGGCGACTGAAGCTTTCTTT
-,TRBJ2-2,TRBV6-2/TRBV6-3,-,CASSYSNDYVNTGELFF,TGTGCCAGCAGTTACTCGAATGACTACGTGAACACCGGGGAGCTGTTTTTT
few,TRBJ2-3,TRBV20-1,-,CSARGPGRWADTQYF,TGCAGTGCTAGAGGCCCCGGGAGATGGGCAGATACGCAGTATTTT
-,TRBJ2-3,TRBV7-9,TRBD2,CASSPTSVSTDTQYF,TGTGCCAGCAGCCCGACTAGCGTTAGCACAGATACGCAGTATTTT
-,TRBJ1-1,TRBV30,-,CAWSVGVNTEAFF,TGTGCCTGGAGTGTCGGGGTGAACACTGAAGCTTTCTTT
-,TRBJ2-7,TRBV6-1,TRBD2,CASSKSGTTYEQYF,TGTGCCAGCAGTAAGTCCGGGACTACCTACGAGCAGTACTTC
few,TRBJ2-1,TRBV3-1,TRBD2,CASSPGTSAFYNEQFF,TGTGCCAGCAGCCCAGGGACTAGCGCTTTCTACAATGAGCAGTTCTTC
many,TRBJ2-5,TRBV29-1,TRBD2,CSVPGGLAGGETQYF,TGCAGCGTTCCCGGTGGACTAGCGGGAGGAGAGACCCAGTACTTC
few,TRBJ2-1,TRBV4-2,-,CASSLGINEQFF,TGTGCCAGCAGCTTAGGGATTAATGAGCAGTTCTTC
-,TRBJ1-5,TRBV2,TRBD1,CATRQGGNQPQHF,TGTGCCACTCGACAGGGTGGCAATCAGCCCCAGCATTTT
few,TRBJ1-4,TRBV12-3/TRBV12-4,-,CASSYSGDEKLFF,TGTGCCAGCAGTTATTCAGGGGATGAAAAACTGTTTTTT